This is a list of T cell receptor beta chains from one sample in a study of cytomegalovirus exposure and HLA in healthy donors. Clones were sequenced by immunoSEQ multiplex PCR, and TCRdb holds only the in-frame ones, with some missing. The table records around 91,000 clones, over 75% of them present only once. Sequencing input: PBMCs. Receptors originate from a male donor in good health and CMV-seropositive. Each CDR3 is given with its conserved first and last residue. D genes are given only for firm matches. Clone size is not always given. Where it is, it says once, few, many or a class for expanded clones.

CASSVADEQFF,TGTGCCAGCAGCGTGGCGGATGAGCAGTTCTTC,NA,TRBJ2-1,NA,TRBV9
CASSIRGQETQYF,TGTGCCAGTAGTATCCGGGGGCAAGAGACCCAGTACTTC,NA,TRBJ2-5,NA,TRBV19
CASSDRGLGQYF,TGTGCCAGCAGTGACAGGGGCCTAGGGCAGTACTTC,NA,TRBJ2-7,TRBD1,TRBV27
CASSQEAGVFYNEQFF,TGTGCCAGCAGCCAAGAGGCGGGAGTGTTCTACAATGAGCAGTTCTTC,NA,TRBJ2-1,TRBD2,TRBV4-2
CASSFNYNEQFF,TGTGCCAGCAGTTTCAACTACAATGAGCAGTTCTTC,NA,TRBJ2-1,NA,TRBV28
CASSRIGTSGNLEQYF,TGTGCCAGCAGCCGTATAGGGACTAGCGGGAACCTCGAGCAGTACTTC,NA,TRBJ2-7,TRBD2,TRBV4-2
CASRAWGQGVSYEQYF,TGTGCCAGCAGGGCTTGGGGACAGGGGGTATCCTACGAGCAGTACTTC,NA,TRBJ2-7,TRBD1,TRBV28
CASSRTGGETQYF,TGTGCCAGCAGCCGGACAGGGGGCGAGACCCAGTACTTC,few,TRBJ2-5,TRBD1,TRBV7-8
CATSRGGLLQGEQFF,TGTGCCACCAGCAGGGGGGGACTACTACAGGGTGAGCAGTTCTTC,NA,TRBJ2-1,NA,TRBV15
CASSDGTGSYNEQFF,TGTGCCAGCAGCGACGGGACAGGTTCCTACAATGAGCAGTTCTTC,NA,TRBJ2-1,TRBD1,TRBV6-4
CASSLGRGSDTQYF,TGTGCCAGCAGCTTAGGTCGGGGGTCAGATACGCAGTATTTT,NA,TRBJ2-3,NA,TRBV7-2
CASSAPSRGLGGDEQFF,TGTGCCAGCAGTGCGCCGTCCAGGGGCCTTGGTGGCGATGAGCAGTTCTTC,NA,TRBJ2-1,NA,TRBV28
CASSLVPGNSPLHF,TGTGCCAGCAGCTTAGTTCCGGGGAATTCACCCCTCCACTTT,NA,TRBJ1-6,NA,TRBV11-2
CASSEGPSGLAGVRGETQYF,TGTGCCAGCAGCGAAGGACCCTCGGGACTAGCGGGAGTCCGTGGGGAGACCCAGTACTTC,NA,TRBJ2-5,TRBD2,TRBV5-4
CASSFLAGYNEQFF,TGTGCCAGCAGTTTTCTAGCGGGATACAATGAGCAGTTCTTC,NA,TRBJ2-1,TRBD2,TRBV27
CASRLGPNYGYTF,TGTGCCAGCAGACTAGGTCCTAACTATGGCTACACCTTC,NA,TRBJ1-2,NA,TRBV28
CASKGQGQLAEQYF,TGTGCCAGCAAAGGTCAGGGGCAGCTGGCCGAGCAGTACTTC,many,TRBJ2-7,NA,TRBV6-5
CASSLFLAGPDTQYF,TGTGCCAGCAGCTTATTCCTAGCGGGGCCAGATACGCAGTATTTT,NA,TRBJ2-3,TRBD2,TRBV13
CASSTGTGQGRTQYF,TGTGCCAGTAGTACAGGGACAGGTCAGGGGAGGACCCAGTACTTC,NA,TRBJ2-5,TRBD1,TRBV19
CASSAQAGGRGDTQYF,TGTGCCAGCAGCGCCCAAGCGGGGGGGCGGGGAGATACGCAGTATTTT,NA,TRBJ2-3,TRBD2,TRBV7-9
CASRAGGTDTQYF,TGTGCCAGTAGGGCGGGAGGCACAGATACGCAGTATTTT,few,TRBJ2-3,TRBD2,TRBV19
CASSIPGAQETQYF,TGTGCCAGCAGTATTCCGGGAGCTCAAGAGACCCAGTACTTC,NA,TRBJ2-5,NA,TRBV2
CASSQGAGGLVTEAFF,TGCGCCAGCAGCCAAGGGGCAGGGGGCTTGGTCACTGAAGCTTTCTTT,few,TRBJ1-1,TRBD1,TRBV4-1
CASSPGDRGYEQYF,TGTGCCAGCAGCCCGGGGGACAGGGGTTACGAGCAGTACTTC,NA,TRBJ2-7,TRBD1,TRBV28
CASKIRQGDNNEQFF,TGTGCCAGCAAAATTAGACAGGGGGACAACAATGAGCAGTTCTTC,NA,TRBJ2-1,TRBD1,TRBV28
CASSQEGGNPYEQYF,TGCGCCAGCAGCCAAGAAGGAGGGAACCCCTACGAGCAGTACTTC,once,TRBJ2-7,NA,TRBV4-1
CASSYWSEISGTEAFF,TGTGCCAGCAGTTACTGGTCGGAGATTTCGGGCACTGAAGCTTTCTTT,NA,TRBJ1-1,NA,TRBV6-5
CASSLQGFDTIYF,TGTGCCAGCAGCTTACAGGGGTTTGACACCATATATTTT,NA,TRBJ1-3,NA,TRBV7-9